This T cell receptor (beta chain) was obtained from a study of cytomegalovirus exposure and HLA in healthy donors (TCRdb year 2017). Context from the whole study: According to an earlier analysis of 587 of the donors, roughly 180 million T cells yielded over 90 million unique TCR beta sequences and more than 250 Gb of sequence data. Among 300 to 450 genotyped donors of the cohort, an average of approximately 240,000 unique TCR beta nucleotide sequences were sequenced per donor, around 20% of them non-productive. An earlier analysis of approximately 500 of the donors applied high-throughput TCR beta sequencing to assess whether each TCR beta V gene segment acted as functional or pseudogenic. The study aimed to test whether signatures of past pathogen exposure could be identified by cataloging public T cell receptors. Every repertoire in the discovery cohort had been generated on one and the same sequencing platform. The later analysis used no new phenotypic data to find candidate immune exposures, relying instead on TCR beta sequences and their occurrence across donors. To study patterns of TCR occurrence, a later analysis re-analyzed previously published TCR beta repertoires from 500 to 850 donors and added high-resolution HLA genotyping. The genetic ancestry cluster associated with self-reported Caucasian donors included roughly 84% of the 300 to 400 genotyped donors. An early release that covered some 630 HLA-typed donors contained around 330 gigabases of sequencing data and 70 million to 100 million unique TCR sequences. Both class I and class II loci were covered by HLA typing, at four-digit resolution. Using immunosequencing, the study profiled T cell repertoires from fewer than 850 subjects and related those repertoires to cytomegalovirus serostatus. Donor age, sex, ethnicity and CMV serostatus were compiled together with the repertoire data. The number of donors typed differed by locus, with 629-630 for A, B, C, DRB1 and DQB1, roughly 520 for DQA1, 606 for DPA1, and some 450 for DPB1. To predict cytomegalovirus infection status, the study brought together high-throughput TCR immunosequencing, statistical association of individual TCRs with disease status, and machine learning. Besides the first cohort of around 670 subjects, a separate validation cohort made up of 90 to 150 different subjects was used. Genome-wide SNP genotypes for about 65% of the 666 donors were used in a later genetic analysis, which treated that subset as a discovery cohort. Roughly five DR-DQ haplotypes were treated as single units for association and clustering because of strong linkage in the cohort.

In regard to this clone: Its antigen is unknown. Relative to the germline gene, one junction end is altered; a read error may explain this.

From cysteine to phenylalanine, the CDR3 is 17 amino acids long. The DNA shown is the 51-base CDR3, in frame from base 1. Per the germline V gene, SGHDT is the CDR1 and YYEEEE is the CDR2. Library preparation used the immunoSEQ multiplex PCR assay. For the multiplex PCR, a mixture combining 60 forward primers for TCR Vbeta segments and 13 reverse primers for TCR Jbeta segments was used. The CDR3 region of rearranged TCR beta genes was amplified from genomic DNA with a multiplex PCR assay. The Illumina HiSeq System was used to sequence the amplified TCR beta libraries as 87-base-pair reads. The authors' analysis ran thus. Across the 600 to 700 repertoires, a later analysis counted around 80 million unique TCR beta chains, some 11 million of which were shared by at least two donors. Raw reads were error-corrected and collapsed into unique sequences by a nearest-neighbor algorithm in which closely related sequences were merged to remove PCR and sequencing errors. V, D and J gene segments were assigned by aligning CDR3 sequences to IMGT reference sequences. For a sequence to be retained, a match of at least six nucleotides was required to both a V gene segment and a J gene segment. Rearrangements were called productive when the CDR3 lacked stop codons and stayed in frame with V and J; all others were non-productive. CDR3 was defined by IMGT convention, running from the second conserved V-encoded cysteine to the conserved J-encoded phenylalanine. The earlier analysis of 500 to 750 of the donors excluded any sequence lacking an unambiguous match to a single V gene segment. An earlier analysis of approximately 590 of the donors classified V segments as functional when productive rearrangements were above 56.7% and as segregating when the standard deviation between donors was above 5%. A statistical classification framework was built to diagnose cytomegalovirus status from the catalog of TCR beta chain sequences. In a later analysis, V and J genes were assigned by comparing TCR nucleotide sequences against IMGT/GENE-DB human TR gene sequences. In a later analysis, CDR3 sequences and most-parsimonious VDJ recombination scenarios were assigned using the TCRdist pipeline. In a later analysis, each TCR beta chain was defined by its CDR3 amino acid sequence together with its V-gene family, and reads lacking a unique V-gene family were excluded. In a later analysis, a few hundred highly shared, low-generation-probability nucleotide sequences were removed to address suspected cross-contamination and a sequencing artifact. In a later analysis, a clonal expansion index was calculated for each public chain from normalized within-repertoire ranks of inferred template counts. In a later analysis, generation probabilities were computed with a VDJ recombination model fitted to out-of-frame rearrangements, and the resulting probabilities were checked against IGoR. Hypergeometric tests were used in a later analysis to score TCR-TCR, TCR-HLA and TCR-CMV co-occurrence, with a repertoire-size bias correction applied to the TCR pairs. False discovery rates were estimated in a later analysis by permuting HLA or CMV assignments 20 times. A later analysis grouped co-occurring TCRs with DBSCAN, adding TCRdist sequence similarity when clustering within HLA-allele-positive subsets. Co-occurrence clustering excluded repertoires with fewer than 30,000 or more than 120,000 public chains, plus five with anomalous nucleotide sharing. TCRdb limited this immuneACCESS table to in-frame rearrangements with V and J called. A share of clones is missing; checked studies link under half to unresolved V genes, and the rest is unexplained. V and J calls plus clone size are reproduced from that table; the DNA served to infer D and trimming. Per the sample table, the count is tens of thousands of clones. In total, the top ten clones hold around an eighth of the sample.

The cohort consisted of fewer than 700 healthy bone marrow donors. All cohort members were sampled while nominally healthy, although unrecorded immune exposures were likely present. The donor was CMV seropositive and belonged to the group of 270 or so seropositive cohort members. Each donor provided a peripheral blood sample, and peripheral blood mononuclear cells were used for TCR beta sequencing. Genomic DNA extraction from the blood cell samples was performed with the Qiagen DNeasy Blood Extraction Kit. What the study reported, not specific to this receptor: Presence/absence analyses assumed roughly uniform sequencing depth across donors, an assumption that may not hold. Some IMGT-functional V segments, including TRBV6-2 and TRBV6-3, could not be distinguished by the 87-base-pair reads and were therefore excluded. Because some donors lacked HLA typing at each locus, the association tests relied only on the typed subset. Only TCR beta chains were sequenced in this cohort, and the absence of alpha or paired-chain data limited detectable features. The study listed 164 TCR beta chains as associated with cytomegalovirus. Most TCR sequences were observed very rarely across donors, whereas some public TCRs were present in many individuals. A few of the identified cytomegalovirus-associated TCR beta chains were confirmed in vitro to be specific for cytomegalovirus antigens. In a later analysis, some 17,000 TCR beta sequences were associated with specific HLA alleles at a false discovery rate of 0.05. A further reported finding was that TCR beta sequences accurately predicted the HLA-A and HLA-B alleles for most subjects in the first cohort. About 15 rarely observed V segments, including chromosome 9 orphons, were excluded from the earlier analysis of approximately 500 of the donors because counts were too low. The classifier was reported to diagnose cytomegalovirus status with high specificity and sensitivity in both the original cohort and the validation cohort. Broadly in line with IMGT annotations, most TCR beta V segments showed up in productive rearrangements about 90% or about 30% of the time in an earlier analysis of around 600 of the donors. According to a later analysis, TCR association rates differed among HLA loci, with DRB1 alleles showing the most associated TCRs and HLA-C alleles showing the fewest. According to the authors, the approach could potentially be generalized to other disease states and immunological phenotypes. A group of highly shared sequence variants was considered likely to be a technical artifact of the sequencing pipeline. CMV serostatus was the only immune exposure information available for the cohort. In a later analysis, HLA-associated TCR beta chains were found to be more clonally expanded and to have lower generation probabilities than equally common non-associated chains. Assigning TCR associations to individual alleles was difficult when HLA alleles, especially DR and DQ, strongly co-occurred. A later analysis reported that several top co-occurrence clusters appeared linked to parvovirus B19, influenza, CMV and Epstein-Barr virus. Most CMV-associated TCR beta chains appeared to be HLA-restricted in a later analysis, and the HLA associations seemed to be driven largely by CMV exposure. According to a later genetic analysis, donors in an Asian-associated ancestry cluster had fewer N-insertions in productive TCRs than the approximately 610-donor mean. An association between a missense DCLRE1C variant and V-gene and J-gene trimming of TCR beta chains was found in a later genetic analysis and replicated in an independent cohort. Correlated functional status among segregating V segments might reflect linkage disequilibrium, but an unknown experimental factor could not be ruled out.

Sequencing input: PBMCs. The origin of this receptor is a woman aged 55-70 years in good health and CMV-seropositive. The sequence links TRBV5-6 to TRBJ1-5; TRBD1 is a possible D gene, resting on 5 matching bases. The bases read TGTGCCAGCAGCTTGTTTTCAGGGCCCGATAGCAATCAGCACCAGCATTTT. This is translated as CASSLFSGPDSNQHQHF.